This T cell receptor (beta chain) was obtained from a study of early T cells in non-severe SARS-CoV-2 infection. Across the whole study: Sequencing input comprised bulk RNA from unsorted whole blood; chain pairing was not available.

For this clonotype: A read error may explain this, as a much larger clone is one base away.

The CDR3 covers 10 residues. From germline, CDR1 is GTSNPN and CDR2 SVGIG (reference sequence). From the 5' RACE reads, TCRdb called clonotypes with MiXCR, one entry per CDR3 protein. The sample comprises tens of thousands of distinct CDR3 sequences, over 11% of which are singletons, and roughly 3.1% rests with the top ten. Input material: whole blood. The genes are TRBV30 and TRBJ1-2; D might be TRBD1 (5 bases). This sequence originates from an adult who was a healthcare worker with PCR-confirmed SARS-CoV-2 infection or an uninfected control (not recorded which). The CDR3 loop is CAWQGPGHTF. The DNA of the CDR3 is TGTGCCTGGCAGGGTCCTGGCCACACCTTC.